The 26 T cell receptor beta chains given below trace back to one sample, sequenced in a study of OX40 agonist ivuxolimab in advanced cancers. Assay: immunoSEQ multiplex PCR; the TCRdb copy retains only in-frame clones and omits some. The table lists about 100,000 clones, just over 90% of them singletons. The specimen comprised CD4+ or CD8+ T cells sorted from blood, sampled in a trial of the OX40 agonist ivuxolimab. Receptor source: an adult with an advanced solid tumor such as melanoma, head and neck, liver or kidney cancer.

CDR3 nucleotide sequence: TGCGCCAGCAGCACCGGACAGGGGGCCTACGAGCAGTACTTC. This codes for CASSTGQGAYEQYF. The V call is TRBV5-1, the J call TRBJ2-7; 10 nucleotides match TRBD1. There are 14 residues in the CDR3. V was pared by 4 bases and J by 2 bases, with 3 bases of the junction left unmatched. Germline V gene lookup returns CDR1 SGHRS and CDR2 YFSETQ.

The V gene is TRBV9, the J gene TRBJ1-2; D gene unclear. The germline CDR1 and CDR2 sequences are SGDLS and YYNGEE. Trimming shortened V by 0 bases and J by 2 bases, and 11 bases separated the two germline ends. The CDR3 extends over 15 amino acids. CDR3 loop: CASSVEASSNYGYTF. The CDR3 bases are TGTGCCAGCAGCGTAGAAGCCTCCAGCAACTATGGCTACACCTTC.

The chain links TRBV5-6 to TRBJ1-6, with 8 nucleotides matching TRBD1. The CDR3 covers 14 residues. The V and J ends lost 0 bases and 8 bases, in that order; junction bases with no gene match: 1. CDR1 is SGHDT and CDR2 is YYEEEE in the germline V gene. The CDR3 sequence is CASSLAGGYSPLHF. CDR3 DNA: TGTGCCAGCAGCTTGGCAGGGGGCTATTCACCCCTCCACTTT.

CDR3 bases: TGTGCCAGCAGCTCACAGCTAGCGGGGATAGGTGCCGGGGAGCTGTTTTTT. Translating it yields CASSSQLAGIGAGELFF. The V call is TRBV11-3, the J call TRBJ2-2; 9 nucleotides line up with TRBD2. V shed 4 bases and J 6 bases; nucleotides not matched to a gene: 12. The CDR3 loop spans 17 amino acids. Germline lookup yields CDR1 SGHNT and CDR2 YENEEA.

The chain recombines TRBV7-9 with TRBJ2-1; 10 nucleotides match TRBD1. The CDR3 consists of 15 residues. Trimming took 4 bases from V and 7 from J; bases not matched to a gene: 7. Germline V gene lookup returns CDR1 SEHNR and CDR2 FQNEAQ (reference sequence). The CDR3 DNA reads as TGTGCCAGCAGCTGGACAGGGGGATCATGGAATGAGCAGTTCTTC. Its protein is CASSWTGGSWNEQFF.

The chain couples TRBV11-2 to TRBJ2-1; 12 bases are a match to TRBD1. J was trimmed by 8 bases and V by 5 bases; bases with no gene match: 10. This CDR3 is built from 16 residues. The V gene's germline CDR1 is SGHAT and CDR2 FQNNGV. DNA of the CDR3: TGTGCCAGCAGCCCTGGGCCGGGACAGGGGGCTTATGAGCAGTTCTTC. It yields the protein CASSPGPGQGAYEQFF.

The CDR3 here is CASSRGDRESGDEAFF. CDR3 DNA sequence: TGCGCCAGCAGCAGGGGAGACAGGGAGTCTGGGGATGAAGCTTTCTTT. The V and J genes are TRBV5-1 and TRBJ1-1; 7 nucleotides line up with TRBD1. Germline loops: CDR1 SGHRS, CDR2 YFSETQ. The V segment lost 4 bases and the J segment 7 bases; nucleotides outside the gene matches: 16. The CDR3 is made up of 16 amino acids. Complete variable domain (other parts from reference TRBV5-1 and TRBJ1-1): KAGVTQTPRYLIKTRGQQVTLSCSPISGHRSVSWYQQTPGQGLQFLFEYFSETQRNKGNFPGRFSGRQFSNSRSEMNVSTLELGDSALYLCASSRGDRESGDEAFFGQGTRLTVV.

This clone was detected only once. The chain carries TRBV7-2 and TRBJ1-6, with D unresolved. Germline CDR1 SGHTA, CDR2 FQGNSA. Deletions cut 3 bases from V and 7 bases from J, with 7 bases between. This CDR3 comprises 13 residues. The CDR3 region is CASSLDLNSPLHF. The CDR3 DNA sequence: TGTGCCAGCAGCTTGGATCTCAATTCACCCCTCCACTTT.

This chain uses TRBV28 with TRBJ2-7; 11 bases are a match to TRBD2. With V trimmed by 5 bases and J by 3 bases, 9 bases remained unmatched. CDR1 and CDR2 from the germline V gene are MDHEN and SYDVKM. This CDR3 has 16 residues. Written as DNA, the CDR3 is TGTGCCAGCAGTGCAGGGACTAGCGGTACCTTCTACGAGCAGTACTTC. It encodes CASSAGTSGTFYEQYF.

The chain combines TRBV4-3 with TRBJ1-1; the D is unclear. CDR3 length: 12 residues. V was clipped by 1 base and J by 8 bases, with 8 bases between them. Germline CDR1 reads LGHNA; CDR2 reads YSLEER. The CDR3 sequence is CASSQGYGEAFF. In DNA form, the CDR3 reads TGCGCCAGCAGCCAAGGTTATGGGGAAGCTTTCTTT.

J is TRBJ2-7 and V is TRBV27; TRBD2 matches 8 bases. Germline loops: CDR1 MNHEY, CDR2 SMNVEV (reference sequence). The CDR3 covers 12 residues. In DNA form, the CDR3 reads TGTGCAGCAGGACTAGCACATGTGGAGCAGTACTTC. Translating gives CAAGLAHVEQYF.

The chain combines TRBV4-2 with TRBJ1-3; unclear D gene. Germline V gene data show CDR1 as LGHNA and CDR2 as YNFKEQ. The V end was cut by 0 bases, the J end by 4 bases, with 13 bases between. CDR3 length: 16 amino acids. This CDR3 reads CASSQEVGASGNTIYF. The DNA of the CDR3 is TGTGCCAGCAGCCAAGAAGTTGGTGCGAGCGGAAACACCATATATTTT.

The chain combines TRBV5-1 with TRBJ2-3; 9 bases are a match to TRBD1. The germline CDR1 and CDR2 sequences are SGHRS and YFSETQ. Trimming removed 2 bases from V and 1 base from J; junction bases left unmatched: 5. The CDR3 runs to 16 residues. CDR3 loop: CASSFTGGDGTDTQYF. DNA of the CDR3: TGCGCCAGCAGCTTCACAGGGGGCGATGGCACAGATACGCAGTATTTT.

This clone was seen only a few times. The chain uses TRBV11-2 and TRBJ1-1, with D unresolved. V lost 5 bases to trimming and J lost 7 bases, with 11 bases between them. CDR1 and CDR2 (germline): SGHAT, FQNNGV. CDR3 length equals 12 residues. CDR3 protein: CASSAQVVEAFF. CDR3 sequence (DNA): TGTGCCAGCAGCGCTCAGGTAGTTGAAGCTTTCTTT.

V usage is TRBV7-8 and J usage is TRBJ1-2; 10 nucleotides line up with TRBD1. CDR3 length: 17 amino acids. Germline CDR1 reads SGHVS; CDR2 reads FQNEAQ. V lost 5 bases, J lost 4 bases, and 13 bases stayed unmatched. The CDR3 region has the DNA TGTGCCAGCAGCCGAAGCACCGGGACAGGGGCTGTCTATGGCTACACCTTC. Its protein is CASSRSTGTGAVYGYTF.

The V call is TRBV2, the J call TRBJ1-3; TRBD1 matches at 7 bases. Germline lookup yields CDR1 SNHLY and CDR2 FYNNEI. With V trimmed by 6 bases and J by 15 bases, 17 bases remained unmatched. The CDR3 spans 14 residues. CDR3 DNA: TGTGCCAGCAGAGCCGGGACAGACCCCAGGATTGGATATTTT. Translating gives CASRAGTDPRIGYF.

The chain couples TRBV6-5 to TRBJ2-3; TRBD2 agrees at 8 bases. Losses at the gene ends were 6 bases for V and 3 bases for J; bases not matched to a gene: 5. CDR3 size: 14 residues. The germline V gene has CDR1 MNHEY and CDR2 SVGAGI. The CDR3 nucleotides read TGTGCCAGCAGGCAAGCGGGGGCTACAGATACGCAGTATTTT. Protein: CASRQAGATDTQYF.

This chain uses TRBV2 with TRBJ1-2; 11 bases map to TRBD1. Germline CDR1 reads SNHLY; CDR2 reads FYNNEI. CDR3 length: 15 residues. V shed 6 bases, J shed 8 bases, and the junction held 11 bases outside the gene matches. The CDR3 nucleotides are TGTGCCAGCAGGGACTCCGGGACAGGGGGAGGGGGCTACACCTTC. Translating gives CASRDSGTGGGGYTF.

This rearrangement joins TRBV2 to TRBJ2-5; unclear D gene. CDR1 and CDR2 from the germline V gene are SNHLY and FYNNEI. V was cut by 6 bases and J by 5 bases, with 7 bases left in between. This CDR3 has 11 amino acids. CDR3 bases: TGTGCCAGCAGGGTAATGGAGACCCAGTACTTC. This encodes CASRVMETQYF.

V and J are TRBV20-1 and TRBJ2-1; D gene ambiguous. The CDR3 extends over 11 amino acids. Germline V gene data show CDR1 as DFQATT and CDR2 as SNEGSKA (reference sequence). V gave up 1 base and J gave up 9 bases, with 7 bases separating them. CDR3 sequence reads: CSARGPGEQFF. For the CDR3, the DNA is TGCAGTGCTAGAGGACCGGGTGAGCAGTTCTTC.

The J gene is TRBJ2-7, the V gene TRBV7-2, with TRBD1 identical over 9 bases. The CDR3 loop spans 15 amino acids. Germline trimming cut 5 bases from V and 4 bases from J; bases unmatched to any gene: 9. Germline CDR1 reads SGHTA; CDR2 reads FQGNSA. CDR3 amino acids: CASSHAGTGSYEQYF. The CDR3 DNA reads as TGTGCCAGCAGCCACGCCGGGACAGGGAGTTACGAGCAGTACTTC.

This rearrangement joins TRBV13 to TRBJ2-7; D gene unclear. This CDR3 contains 12 residues. V lost 1 base, J lost 7 bases, and 8 bases lay in between. The germline V gene has CDR1 PRHDT and CDR2 FYEKMQ (reference sequence). This CDR3 reads CASSLVGREQYF. In nucleotides, the CDR3 is TGTGCCAGCAGCTTAGTGGGTCGAGAGCAGTACTTC. Variable domain in full (rest from reference TRBV13 and TRBJ2-7): AAGVIQSPRHLIKEKRETATLKCYPIPRHDTVYWYQQGPGQDPQFLISFYEKMQSDKGSIPDRFSAQQFSDYHSELNMSSLELGDSALYFCASSLVGREQYFGPGTRLTVT.

This chain links TRBV2 with TRBJ2-1, with a tentative D call TRBD1 (8 bases). CDR3 length: 14 amino acids. Germline assignment: CDR1 SNHLY and CDR2 FYNNEI. V shed 7 bases and J shed 7 bases, with 17 bases lying between them. CDR3 coding DNA: TGTGCCAGCACACAGGGGGGGTCGAGGAATGAGCAGTTCTTC. Translating it yields CASTQGGSRNEQFF.

The sample holds one count of this clone. The chain carries TRBV27 and TRBJ2-5; tentatively, D is TRBD1 or TRBD2 (5 bases each). Matching the DNA end better, TRBJ2-7 makes the J call doubtful. The CDR3 has 14 amino acids. The germline V gene encodes CDR1 MNHEY and CDR2 SMNVEV (reference sequence). The DNA of the CDR3 is TGTGCCAGCAGTAAACCGGGACCTAGTTACGAGCAGTACTTC. This sequence encodes CASSKPGPSYEQYF.

The chain combines TRBV7-6 with TRBJ2-3, with 8 bases fitting TRBD1. The germline gives CDR1 SGHVS, CDR2 FNYEAQ. This CDR3 comprises 18 residues. The trim removed 2 bases at V and 3 bases at J, leaving 13 bases unmatched. The DNA of the CDR3 is TGTGCCAGCAGCTTATTTTCGGCAGGGGGCCTGGGGACAGATACGCAGTATTTT. Amino acid sequence: CASSLFSAGGLGTDTQYF.

The gene calls are TRBV9 and TRBJ2-5, with TRBD2 identical over 11 bases. J lost 3 bases, V lost 0 bases, and 7 bases had no gene match. This CDR3 is built from 17 residues. Germline CDR1 reads SGDLS; CDR2 reads YYNGEE. This CDR3 reads CASSVETSGGDEETQYF. CDR3 nucleotide sequence: TGTGCCAGCAGCGTAGAAACTAGCGGGGGAGACGAAGAGACCCAGTACTTC.